The entry below gives a single T cell receptor beta chain sequence along with its context. Its antigen is as yet unknown. The trim removed 8 bases at V and 2 bases at J, leaving 6 bases unmatched. The CDR3 extends over 12 amino acids. The V gene's germline CDR1 is GTSNPN and CDR2 SVGIG (reference sequence). The entry originates in a study of cytomegalovirus exposure and HLA in healthy donors. Healthy donors of bone marrow made up the group. The primer mix had 60 Vbeta and 13 Jbeta primers. Per the original methods: Later work found 65 million to 85 million unique TCR beta chains, with 10 million to 14 million shared. Clones were sequenced by immunoSEQ multiplex PCR, and TCRdb holds only the in-frame ones, with some missing. For V, J and clone size, that table is used; D and trimming come from the DNA. The sample has around 150,000 clones, roughly 82% seen once. Whole-study findings and limits: Upon later analysis, TCR association rates were observed to vary by HLA locus, being highest for DRB1 and lowest for HLA-C. A later analysis reportedly identified an Asian-associated ancestry cluster as carrying fewer N-insertions than the 666-donor mean.

V and J are TRBV30 and TRBJ2-7; TRBD1 matches 7 bases. The sequence derives from a girl under 18 in good health and CMV-seropositive. What was sequenced was PBMCs. This CDR3 is CAADRVAYEQYF. CDR3 nucleotide sequence: TGTGCCGCCGACAGGGTGGCCTACGAGCAGTACTTC.